This TCR beta chain is from a study of blood T cells in healthy people across ages. The use of a sample-barcoded 5' primer and a J-beta primer mix characterized a second PCR of about 7 to 12 cycles. Each CDR3 protein is one row after TCRdb ran MiXCR on the 5' RACE reads. In the table there are just under 900,000 distinct CDR3 sequences, 29% of which are singletons. Trimming removed 3 bases from V and 0 bases from J, with 12 bases in between. This CDR3 has 16 residues. Germline-derived CDR1 and CDR2 are LGHDT and YNNKEL (reference sequence). Total RNA extraction produced at least 5.5 micrograms (per sample) for the study.

The sample consisted of blood. This sequence originates from a woman of 80 years or more in good health. V gene TRBV3-1 combines with J gene TRBJ1-5; D is possibly TRBD1 (5 bases). CDR3 in amino acids: CASSQTGAYSNQPQHF. CDR3 DNA sequence: TGTGCCAGCAGCCAGACCGGGGCATATAGCAATCAGCCCCAGCATTTT. The variable domain in full, completed from reference TRBV3-1 and TRBJ1-5, reads DTAVSQTPKYLVTQMGNDKSIKCEQNLGHDTMYWYKQDSKKFLKIMFSYNNKELIINETVPNRFSPKSPDKAHLNLHINSLELGDSAVYFCASSQTGAYSNQPQHFGDGTRLSIL.